Following are 32 T cell receptor beta chains from one sample sequenced in a study of blood T cell repertoires in COVID-19. Data came from immunoSEQ multiplex PCR; TCRdb stores just in-frame clones and leaves some out. Among a few hundred thousand clones listed, approximately 85% were seen once. Sequencing was done on a sample of peripheral blood. Source of these receptors: a human donor with COVID-19, enrolled during active disease. The donor label of this sample is uncertain.

This rearrangement joins TRBV14 to TRBJ1-2; 12 bases are a match to TRBD1. The length of the CDR3 is 17 residues. CDR1 is SGHDN, CDR2 FVKESK, per germline. V lost 5 bases and J lost 0; bases outside the gene matches: 7. The CDR3 loop is CASSERGQGAPNYGYTF. CDR3 DNA: TGTGCCAGCAGCGAACGGGGACAGGGGGCGCCTAACTATGGCTACACCTTC.

This clone was seen just once. The rearrangement uses TRBV2 and TRBJ1-3; tentatively, D is TRBD1 (5 bases). This CDR3 is built from 15 residues. With 6 bases removed from V and 9 bases from J, the gap between germline ends came to 21 bases. The germline CDR1 and CDR2 sequences are SNHLY and FYNNEI. CDR3 sequence (DNA): TGTGCCAGCAGCCGCGACAGCGGGGAGCTAAGCACCATATATTTT. Protein product: CASSRDSGELSTIYF.

The V call is TRBV27, the J call TRBJ1-2; 8 bases align to TRBD1. Unmatched junction bases numbered 12, after V lost 7 bases and J lost 8 bases. The germline V gene encodes CDR1 MNHEY and CDR2 SMNVEV (reference sequence). The length of the CDR3 is 14 residues. The CDR3 sequence is CASTLRQGLMGYTF. The CDR3 DNA reads as TGTGCCAGCACCCTTCGACAGGGGCTTATGGGCTACACCTTC.

CDR3 protein: CASGFPTSSSYNSPLHF. The CDR3, as DNA: TGTGCTAGTGGTTTTCCGACATCAAGCTCCTATAATTCACCCCTCCACTTT. The rearrangement links TRBV12-5 to TRBJ1-6; D is uncertain. The CDR3 is 17 amino acids. In germline, CDR1 is LGHNT, CDR2 FRNRAP. V shed 3 bases and J shed 0 bases, with 12 bases lying between them.

The chain joins TRBV27 to TRBJ2-7; D possibly corresponds to TRBD1 (6 bases). V dropped 6 bases and J dropped 4 bases, with 13 bases sitting between them. The CDR3 totals 13 residues. Germline-derived CDR1 and CDR2 are MNHEY and SMNVEV (reference sequence). CDR3 region: CASSPSDRYEQYF. DNA for the CDR3: TGTGCCAGCAGCCCTAGTGACAGGTACGAGCAGTACTTC.

This clone was detected only a few times. The V and J genes are TRBV3-1 (or the pseudogene TRBV3-2) and TRBJ1-2; perhaps TRBD1 as D (6 bases). Germline V lookup: CDR1 LGHDT, CDR2 YNNKEL (reference sequence). V shed 4 bases and J shed 8 bases, with 14 bases lying between them. CDR3 size: 13 residues. DNA of the CDR3: TGTGCCAGCAGCCTCCCAGGGGTGGGCGGCTACACCTTC. This sequence encodes CASSLPGVGGYTF.

The chain recombines TRBV19 with TRBJ2-3; 7 bases align to TRBD1. Germline assignment: CDR1 LNHDA and CDR2 SQIVND (reference sequence). Trimming took 5 bases from V and 2 from J; bases not matched to a gene: 7. The CDR3 sequence is 15 residues long. The CDR3 protein is CASSPRQGVTDTQYF. The CDR3 bases are TGTGCCAGTAGTCCGCGACAGGGAGTCACAGATACGCAGTATTTT.

This rearrangement joins TRBV5-1 to TRBJ2-1; 10 bases map to TRBD1. This CDR3 is 14 amino acids long. Germline V lookup: CDR1 SGHRS, CDR2 YFSETQ. The V segment lost 4 bases and the J segment 6 bases; nucleotides outside the gene matches: 4. Written as DNA, the CDR3 is TGCGCCAGCAGCCCGGGACAGGGGCGCAATGAGCAGTTCTTC. Its translation: CASSPGQGRNEQFF.

The V call is TRBV5-5, the J call TRBJ1-6; no clear D. V lost 4 bases, J lost 7 bases, and 3 bases lay in between. In germline, CDR1 is SGHKS, CDR2 YYEKEE (reference sequence). CDR3 length equals 11 residues. The CDR3 DNA follows: TGTGCCAGCAGCCAGAATTCACCCCTCCACTTT. It specifies CASSQNSPLHF.

The rearrangement joins TRBV3-1 (or the pseudogene TRBV3-2) to TRBJ2-4, with D perhaps matching TRBD1 (5 bases). V was pared by 1 base and J by 8 bases, with 15 bases between. CDR3 length equals 15 residues. CDR1 is LGHDT, CDR2 YNNKEL, per germline (reference sequence). CDR3 coding DNA: TGTGCCAGCAGCCAAGGAAGGGGCCCCGGGTACATTCAGTACTTC. Translating gives CASSQGRGPGYIQYF.

The V gene is TRBV29-1, the J gene TRBJ2-1, with 7 bases aligning to TRBD1. Germline trimming cut 4 bases from V and 3 bases from J; bases unmatched to any gene: 6. CDR1 and CDR2 (germline): SQVTM, ANQGSEA. The CDR3 has 14 residues. CDR3 sequence: CSVGAWDSYNEQFF. The DNA of the CDR3 is TGCAGCGTTGGGGCTTGGGACAGCTACAATGAGCAGTTCTTC.

The chain joins TRBV6-5 to TRBJ2-1; TRBD2 agrees at 14 bases. The germline V gene has CDR1 MNHEY and CDR2 SVGAGI. V lost 6 bases and J lost 9; bases outside the gene matches: 7. This CDR3 spans 15 amino acids. CDR3 loop: CASRAGLAGEVEQFF. CDR3 in DNA: TGTGCCAGCAGGGCGGGACTAGCGGGAGAGGTTGAGCAGTTCTTC.

The V and J genes are TRBV10-3 and TRBJ1-5, with 8 nucleotides matching TRBD1. Trimming at V came to 10 bases and at J to 5 bases, leaving 13 bases not matched to a gene. The CDR3 length is 15 residues. Germline V gene data show CDR1 as ENHRY and CDR2 as SYGVKD. The CDR3 DNA sequence: TGTGCCACCGGGGACAGGTATACGAACTATCAGCCCCAGCATTTT. As protein: CATGDRYTNYQPQHF.

Remarks on this clone: Within the sample, other DNA sequences also encode this same CDR3. The V gene is TRBV18, the J gene TRBJ1-1, with no clear D. The germline CDR1 and CDR2 sequences are KGHSH and LQKENI. The CDR3 covers 14 residues. The germline V and J ends were trimmed by 2 bases and 1 base, with 8 bases remaining between them. This CDR3 reads CASSPSSENTEAFF. DNA for the CDR3: TGTGCCAGCTCACCATCCAGCGAGAACACTGAAGCTTTCTTT.

V usage is TRBV2 and J usage is TRBJ2-3; a possible D gene is TRBD2 (5 bases). V was shortened by 6 bases and J by 1 base, with 17 bases between the two germline ends. The CDR3 runs to 16 residues. Germline lookup yields CDR1 SNHLY and CDR2 FYNNEI. The CDR3 DNA reads as TGTGCCAGCAGACTAGTAAGGAGTGGAGGCACAGATACGCAGTATTTT. This encodes CASRLVRSGGTDTQYF. Supplemented by reference TRBV2 and TRBJ2-3, the full variable domain reads EPEVTQTPSHQVTQMGQEVILRCVPISNHLYFYWYRQILGQKVEFLVSFYNNEISEKSEIFDDQFSVERPDGSNFTLKIRSTKLEDSAMYFCASRLVRSGGTDTQYFGPGTRLTVL.

The chain employs TRBV5-4 and TRBJ2-6, with 7 bases that match TRBD1. This CDR3 contains 16 residues. After removal of 3 bases from V and 0 bases from J, the junction contained 3 bases not matched to a gene. CDR1 is SGHNT and CDR2 is YYREEE in the germline V gene (reference sequence). The CDR3: CASSSGQYSGANVLTF. The CDR3 DNA sequence: TGTGCCAGCAGCTCGGGACAGTACTCTGGGGCCAACGTCCTGACTTTC.

The chain employs TRBV19 and TRBJ2-7, with TRBD2 identical over 10 bases. Trimming removed 5 bases from V and 2 bases from J; junction bases left unmatched: 6. The CDR3 covers 15 residues. Germline V lookup: CDR1 LNHDA, CDR2 SQIVND (reference sequence). CDR3 protein: CASSVQLAGTYEQYF. The CDR3 coding sequence is TGTGCCAGTAGTGTCCAACTAGCGGGAACCTACGAGCAGTACTTC.

This clone was recorded only once. The chain is built from TRBV6-5 and TRBJ2-1; TRBD1 aligns across 7 bases. Germline CDR1 is MNHEY and CDR2 is SVGAGI. J gave up 6 bases and V 6 bases, and 2 bases lay outside the gene matches. The CDR3 covers 12 residues. This CDR3 reads CASSSGGNEQFF. The CDR3 DNA reads as TGTGCCAGCAGCTCAGGGGGCAATGAGCAGTTCTTC.

The CDR3 region has the DNA TGTGCCAGCAGCTTCCTCGTACAGGGGGCATCTGGAAACACCATATATTTT. Translating gives CASSFLVQGASGNTIYF. The rearrangement uses TRBV7-2 and TRBJ1-3, with TRBD1 matching over 9 bases. The CDR3 is 17 residues long. Germline lookup yields CDR1 SGHTA and CDR2 FQGNSA. J gave up 1 base and V 3 bases, and 7 bases lay outside the gene matches.

The gene calls are TRBV18 and TRBJ2-7, with D tentatively TRBD2 (5 bases). The germline V and J ends were trimmed by 5 bases and 5 bases, with 19 bases remaining between them. This CDR3 contains 15 residues. Germline V gene data show CDR1 as KGHSH and CDR2 as LQKENI. The CDR3 here is CASSWTAGVGDEQYF. CDR3 in DNA: TGTGCCAGCTCATGGACGGCCGGCGTCGGGGACGAGCAGTACTTC.

The chain couples TRBV28 to TRBJ1-6; 7 bases fit TRBD1. The junction had 14 bases not matched to a gene; V was cut back by 9 bases and J by 0 bases. The CDR3 extends over 18 amino acids. Germline values: CDR1 MDHEN, CDR2 SYDVKM. Here the CDR3 reads CASKQPGGSSSYNSPLHF. CDR3 nucleotide sequence: TGTGCCAGTAAACAGCCAGGGGGGTCAAGCTCCTATAATTCACCCCTCCACTTT.

V is TRBV29-1 and J is TRBJ2-7, with TRBD1 as a possible D gene (5 bases). CDR1 and CDR2 from the germline V gene are SQVTM and ANQGSEA. V was cut by 7 bases and J by 2 bases, with 12 bases left in between. This CDR3 comprises 12 residues. CDR3 sequence: CSGTTATYEQYF. CDR3 sequence (DNA): TGCAGCGGGACGACAGCGACCTACGAGCAGTACTTC.

This chain joins TRBV7-3 and TRBJ2-3; TRBD2 aligns across 8 bases. The CDR3 is made up of 18 amino acids. The V segment lost 5 bases and the J segment 0 bases; nucleotides outside the gene matches: 13. CDR1 SGHTA and CDR2 FQGTGA come from the germline V gene. This CDR3 is CASSPRRPSGFSTDTQYF. CDR3 nucleotides: TGTGCCAGCAGCCCCCGTCGGCCTAGCGGGTTTAGCACAGATACGCAGTATTTT. The whole variable domain, filled in from reference TRBV7-3 and TRBJ2-3, reads GAGVSQTPSNKVTEKGKYVELRCDPISGHTALYWYRQSLGQGPEFLIYFQGTGAADDSGLPNDRFFAVRPEGSVSTLKIQRTERGDSAVYLCASSPRRPSGFSTDTQYFGPGTRLTVL.

The J gene is TRBJ2-4, the V gene TRBV29-1, with D possibly TRBD2 on 7 matching bases. Looked up from germline, CDR1 is SQVTM and CDR2 is ANQGSEA. V dropped 5 bases and J dropped 8 bases, with 13 bases sitting between them. This CDR3 has 12 residues. CDR3 residues: CSVRTGRDIQYF. Here the CDR3 DNA reads TGCAGCGTTAGAACAGGGAGGGACATTCAGTACTTC.

The chain combines TRBV10-3 with TRBJ2-5; maybe TRBD1 (6 bases). CDR1 and CDR2 (germline): ENHRY, SYGVKD. This CDR3 spans 17 amino acids. V lost 5 bases, J lost 5 bases, and 24 bases lay in between. The CDR3 coding sequence is TGTGCCATCAGTCAGGGCTCGGGACAACGTCCGGGGGAGACCCAGTACTTC. As protein: CAISQGSGQRPGETQYF.

The chain is built from TRBV7-2 and TRBJ2-2, with 10 positions matching TRBD1. The germline V gene has CDR1 SGHTA and CDR2 FQGNSA. This CDR3 spans 15 amino acids. Unmatched junction bases numbered 4, after V lost 6 bases and J lost 3 bases. CDR3 bases: TGTGCCAGCAGGCCCGGGACAGGGGACACCGGGGAGCTGTTTTTT. Encoded protein: CASRPGTGDTGELFF.

The genes are TRBV18 and TRBJ2-2; maybe TRBD1 (5 bases). CDR1 and CDR2 (germline): KGHSH, LQKENI. The V end lost 2 bases, the J end lost 1 base, and 11 bases lay between the germline ends. The CDR3 covers 16 residues. The CDR3 reads CASSPGPTGNTGELFF. CDR3 nucleotides: TGTGCCAGCTCACCAGGCCCTACAGGGAACACCGGGGAGCTGTTTTTT.

The V gene is TRBV18, the J gene TRBJ2-1; D call uncertain. The CDR3 is made up of 16 amino acids. V gave up 0 bases and J gave up 1 base, with 10 bases separating them. Germline-derived CDR1 and CDR2 are KGHSH and LQKENI. In DNA, the CDR3 is TGTGCCAGCTCACCACCTTTTACAGTTTCCTACAATGAGCAGTTCTTC. Amino acid sequence: CASSPPFTVSYNEQFF. The whole variable domain, filled in from reference TRBV18 and TRBJ2-1, reads NAGVMQNPRHLVRRRGQEARLRCSPMKGHSHVYWYRQLPEEGLKFMVYLQKENIIDESGMPKERFSAEFPKEGPSILRIQQVVRGDSAAYFCASSPPFTVSYNEQFFGPGTRLTVL.

V is TRBV5-4 and J is TRBJ2-7; 11 bases align to TRBD2. Germline V gene lookup returns CDR1 SGHNT and CDR2 YYREEE (reference sequence). Trimming removed 4 bases from V and 6 bases from J; junction bases left unmatched: 3. The CDR3 contains 13 residues. The CDR3 loop is CASSQGLAGEQYF. The CDR3 DNA follows: TGTGCCAGCAGCCAAGGACTAGCGGGCGAGCAGTACTTC.

This sequence joins TRBV27 and TRBJ1-1; D gene ambiguous. Looked up from germline, CDR1 is MNHEY and CDR2 is SMNVEV (reference sequence). With 5 bases removed from V and 4 bases from J, the gap between germline ends came to 17 bases. The CDR3 contains 15 residues. CDR3 sequence (DNA): TGTGCCAGCAGTCCCCAGACTCTCTCGGGCACTGAAGCTTTCTTT. It yields the protein CASSPQTLSGTEAFF.

This chain joins TRBV5-1 and TRBJ2-2; D might be TRBD2 (6 bases). V lost 0 bases and J 4 bases, leaving 10 bases between the germline ends. The CDR3 extends over 15 amino acids. Germline assignment: CDR1 SGHRS and CDR2 YFSETQ. CDR3 DNA: TGCGCCAGCAGCTTGGGTCTAGCGAGCACCGGGGAGCTGTTTTTT. Residues: CASSLGLASTGELFF.

The rearrangement links TRBV6-5 to TRBJ1-3; TRBD1 might be the D (6 bases). CDR3 length: 13 residues. V lost 3 bases, J lost 10 bases, and 13 bases lay in between. Germline V gene sequence: CDR1 MNHEY, CDR2 SVGAGI. The CDR3 bases are TGTGCCAGCAGTTATAACAGGGTGGGGACCATATATTTT. It yields the protein CASSYNRVGTIYF.